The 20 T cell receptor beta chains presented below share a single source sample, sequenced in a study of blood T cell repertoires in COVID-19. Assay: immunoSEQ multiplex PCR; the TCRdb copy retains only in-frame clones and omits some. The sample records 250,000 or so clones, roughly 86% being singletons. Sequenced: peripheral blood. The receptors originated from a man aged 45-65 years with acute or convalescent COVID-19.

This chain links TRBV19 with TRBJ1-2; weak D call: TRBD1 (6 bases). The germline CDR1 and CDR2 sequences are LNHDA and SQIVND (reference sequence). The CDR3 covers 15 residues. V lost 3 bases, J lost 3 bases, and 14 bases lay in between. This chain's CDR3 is CASSIGRDTYYGYTF. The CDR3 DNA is TGTGCCAGTAGTATCGGCCGGGACACTTACTATGGCTACACCTTC.

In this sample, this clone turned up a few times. In DNA form, the CDR3 reads TGTGCCAGCAGACCTACTTCTGGACTAGCGGGTTCCGGGGAGCTGTTTTTT. This sequence encodes CASRPTSGLAGSGELFF. The chain uses TRBV5-4 and TRBJ2-2; 11 positions agree with TRBD2. Trimming cost V 5 bases and J 6 bases; bases outside gene matches: 12. The CDR3 has 17 residues. Germline V lookup: CDR1 SGHNT, CDR2 YYREEE (reference sequence). Based on the CDR3 plus reference TRBV5-4 and TRBJ2-2, the full variable domain is ETGVTQSPTHLIKTRGQQVTLRCSSQSGHNTVSWYQQALGQGPQFIFQYYREEENGRGNFPPRFSGLQFPNYSSELNVNALELDDSALYLCASRPTSGLAGSGELFFGEGSRLTVL.

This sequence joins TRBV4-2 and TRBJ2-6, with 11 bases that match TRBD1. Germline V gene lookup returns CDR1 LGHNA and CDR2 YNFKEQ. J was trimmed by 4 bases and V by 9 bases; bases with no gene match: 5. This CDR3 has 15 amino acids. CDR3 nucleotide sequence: TGTGCCAGTGGACAGGGGGCTTCCGGGGCCAACGTCCTGACTTTC. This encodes CASGQGASGANVLTF.

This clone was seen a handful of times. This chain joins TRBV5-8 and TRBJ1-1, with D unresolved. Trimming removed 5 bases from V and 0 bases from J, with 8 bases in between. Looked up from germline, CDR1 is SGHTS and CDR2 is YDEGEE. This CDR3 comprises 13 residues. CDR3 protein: CASRVSVNTEAFF. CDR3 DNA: TGTGCCAGCAGGGTTTCAGTGAACACTGAAGCTTTCTTT.

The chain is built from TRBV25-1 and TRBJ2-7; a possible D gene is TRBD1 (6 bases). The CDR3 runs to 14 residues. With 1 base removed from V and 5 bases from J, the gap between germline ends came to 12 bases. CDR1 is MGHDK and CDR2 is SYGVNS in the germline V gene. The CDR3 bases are TGTGCCAGCAGTGAATCGGCAGGGGCCCACGAGCAGTACTTC. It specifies CASSESAGAHEQYF.

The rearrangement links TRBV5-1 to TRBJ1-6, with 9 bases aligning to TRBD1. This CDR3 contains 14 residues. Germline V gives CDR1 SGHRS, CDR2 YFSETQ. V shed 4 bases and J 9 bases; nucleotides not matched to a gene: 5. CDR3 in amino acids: CASSRGTGRSPLHF. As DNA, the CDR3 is TGCGCCAGCAGCCGAGGGACAGGGCGTTCACCCCTCCACTTT.

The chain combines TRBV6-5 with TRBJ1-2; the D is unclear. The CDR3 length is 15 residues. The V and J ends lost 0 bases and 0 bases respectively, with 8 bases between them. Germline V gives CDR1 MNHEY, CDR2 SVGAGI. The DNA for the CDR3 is TGTGCCAGCAGTTACTCCGGCCGGGCTAACTATGGCTACACCTTC. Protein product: CASSYSGRANYGYTF.

CDR3 amino acids: CASSDRTENIQYF. DNA of the CDR3: TGCGCCAGCAGCGATCGGACAGAAAACATTCAGTACTTC. This rearrangement joins TRBV4-1 to TRBJ2-4; D perhaps matches TRBD1 (6 bases). Germline-derived CDR1 and CDR2 are MGHRA and YSYEKL. Trimming took 5 bases from V and 5 from J, leaving 10 bases between them. The CDR3 totals 13 residues.

CDR3 protein: CASSEAQDWAGYTF. The CDR3 DNA sequence: TGTGCCAGCAGTGAAGCCCAGGACTGGGCTGGCTACACCTTC. The chain joins TRBV2 to TRBJ1-2; D unresolved. Germline CDR1 is SNHLY and CDR2 is FYNNEI. Trimming took off 0 bases at V and 7 bases at J, with 12 bases between the two ends. This CDR3 has 14 amino acids.

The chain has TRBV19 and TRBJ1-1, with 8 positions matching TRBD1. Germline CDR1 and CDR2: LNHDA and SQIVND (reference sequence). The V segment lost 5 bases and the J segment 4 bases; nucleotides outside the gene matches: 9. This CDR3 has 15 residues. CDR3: CASSVDRGGGTEAFF. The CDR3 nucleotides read TGTGCCAGTAGTGTTGACAGGGGAGGGGGCACTGAAGCTTTCTTT.

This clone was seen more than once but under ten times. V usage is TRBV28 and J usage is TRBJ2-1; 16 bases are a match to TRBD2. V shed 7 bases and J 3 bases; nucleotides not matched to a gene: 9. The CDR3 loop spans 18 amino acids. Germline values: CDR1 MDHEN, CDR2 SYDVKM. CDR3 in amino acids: CASISGTSGRGIYNEQFF. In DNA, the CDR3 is TGTGCCAGCATCTCCGGGACTAGCGGGAGGGGGATCTACAATGAGCAGTTCTTC.

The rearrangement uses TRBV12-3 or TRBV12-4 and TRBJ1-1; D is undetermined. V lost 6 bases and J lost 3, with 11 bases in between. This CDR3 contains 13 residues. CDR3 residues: CASSLRVHTEAFF. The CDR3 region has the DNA TGTGCCAGCAGCCTGAGAGTACACACTGAAGCTTTCTTT.

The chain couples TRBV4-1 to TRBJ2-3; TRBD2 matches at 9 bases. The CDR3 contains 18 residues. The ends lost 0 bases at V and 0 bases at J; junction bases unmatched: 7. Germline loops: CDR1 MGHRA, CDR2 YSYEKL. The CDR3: CASSQDPAGGPSTDTQYF. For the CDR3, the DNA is TGCGCCAGCAGCCAAGATCCCGCGGGAGGGCCAAGCACAGATACGCAGTATTTT.

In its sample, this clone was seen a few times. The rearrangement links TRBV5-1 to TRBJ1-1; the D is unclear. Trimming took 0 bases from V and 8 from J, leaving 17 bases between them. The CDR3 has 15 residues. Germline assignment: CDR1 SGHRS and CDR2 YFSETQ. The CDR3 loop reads CASSLGRVQSEEAFF. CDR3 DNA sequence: TGCGCCAGCAGCTTGGGGAGGGTTCAAAGCGAAGAAGCTTTCTTT.

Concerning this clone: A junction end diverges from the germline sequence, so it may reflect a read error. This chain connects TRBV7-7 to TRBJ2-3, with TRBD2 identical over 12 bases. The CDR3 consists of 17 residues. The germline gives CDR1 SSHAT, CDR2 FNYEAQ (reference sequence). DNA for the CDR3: TGTGCTAGCAGCCCACGACTAGCGGGAGAGGGACCAGATACGCAGTATTTT. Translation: CASSPRLAGEGPDTQYF. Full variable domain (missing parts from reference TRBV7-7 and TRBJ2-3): GAGVSQSPRYKVTKRGQDVTLRCDPISSHATLYWYQQALGQGPEFLTYFNYEAQPDKSGLPSDRFSAERPEGSISTLTIQRTEQRDSAMYRCASSPRLAGEGPDTQYFGPGTRLTVL.

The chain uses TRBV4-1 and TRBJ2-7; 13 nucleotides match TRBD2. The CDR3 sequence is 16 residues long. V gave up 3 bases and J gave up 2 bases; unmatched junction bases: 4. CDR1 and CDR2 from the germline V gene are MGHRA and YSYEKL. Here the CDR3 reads CASSQRTSGGTYEQYF. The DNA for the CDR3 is TGCGCCAGCAGCCAGAGGACTAGCGGGGGAACCTACGAGCAGTACTTC.

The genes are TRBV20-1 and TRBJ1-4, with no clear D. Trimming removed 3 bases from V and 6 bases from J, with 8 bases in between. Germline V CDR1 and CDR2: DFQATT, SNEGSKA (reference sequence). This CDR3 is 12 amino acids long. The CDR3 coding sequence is TGCAGTGCTAGTTTGCGGGATGAAAAACTGTTTTTT. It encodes CSASLRDEKLFF.

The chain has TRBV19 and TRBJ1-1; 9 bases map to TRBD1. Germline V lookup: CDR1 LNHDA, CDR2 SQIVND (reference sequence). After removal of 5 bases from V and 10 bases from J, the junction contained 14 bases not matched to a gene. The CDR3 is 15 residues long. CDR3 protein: CASSLPQRTGAGAFF. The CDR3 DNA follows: TGTGCCAGTAGTCTGCCCCAGAGGACAGGGGCGGGAGCTTTCTTT.

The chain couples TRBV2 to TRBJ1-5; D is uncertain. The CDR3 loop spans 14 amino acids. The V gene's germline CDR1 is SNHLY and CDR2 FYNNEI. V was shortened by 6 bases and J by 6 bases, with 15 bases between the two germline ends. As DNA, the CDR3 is TGTGCCAGCAGGGCTGGGCAATTCAGTCAGCCCCAGCATTTT. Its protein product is CASRAGQFSQPQHF.

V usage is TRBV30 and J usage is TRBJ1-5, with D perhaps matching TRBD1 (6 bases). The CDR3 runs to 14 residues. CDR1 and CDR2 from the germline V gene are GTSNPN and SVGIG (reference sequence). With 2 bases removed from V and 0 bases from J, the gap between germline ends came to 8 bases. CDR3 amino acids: CAWSHRVSNQPQHF. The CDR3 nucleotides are TGTGCCTGGAGTCACAGGGTTAGCAATCAGCCCCAGCATTTT.